One and the same sample provided the 18 T cell receptor beta chains below, sequenced in a study of blood T cell repertoires in COVID-19. Produced via immunoSEQ multiplex PCR; TCRdb's table is partial and in-frame only. The sample lists approximately 270,000 clones, approximately 90% occurring once. The sequenced sample was PBMCs or T cells enriched from blood (not recorded which). All receptors derive from a man aged 40-55 years who had been exposed to COVID-19.

The gene calls are TRBV5-1 and TRBJ2-7, with 10 bases matching TRBD2. The CDR3 spans 15 residues. Germline CDR1 SGHRS, CDR2 YFSETQ. The junction had 13 bases not matched to a gene; V was cut back by 6 bases and J by 7 bases. The CDR3 nucleotides read TGCGCCAGCACCTGGAGACTAGCGGGCCCTCGGGAGCAGTACTTC. This sequence encodes CASTWRLAGPREQYF. The full variable domain, completed using reference TRBV5-1 and TRBJ2-7, is KAGVTQTPRYLIKTRGQQVTLSCSPISGHRSVSWYQQTPGQGLQFLFEYFSETQRNKGNFPGRFSGRQFSNSRSEMNVSTLELGDSALYLCASTWRLAGPREQYFGPGTRLTVT.

V is TRBV12-3 or TRBV12-4 and J is TRBJ2-1; D gene ambiguous. The CDR3 is 12 residues long. V gave up 3 bases and J gave up 5 bases, with 5 bases separating them. CDR3 in amino acids: CASSFIDNEQFF. The CDR3 coding sequence is TGTGCCAGCAGTTTTATCGACAATGAGCAGTTCTTC.

The chain has TRBV7-3 and TRBJ2-5, with D possibly being TRBD2 (5 bases). The length of the CDR3 is 15 residues. In germline, CDR1 is SGHTA, CDR2 FQGTGA. V was clipped by 6 bases and J by 5 bases, with 19 bases between them. The CDR3 loop reads CASSPTAGRLETQYF. In DNA, the CDR3 is TGTGCCAGCAGTCCGACCGCGGGTCGGCTGGAGACCCAGTACTTC.

In its sample, this clone ranks as medium-sized (0.01 to 0.1%). This chain connects TRBV4-1 to TRBJ1-3; D is unclear. The CDR3 covers 17 residues. Between the trimmed V and J ends, which lost 0 bases and 0 bases, there was a span of 12 bases. Germline CDR1 MGHRA, CDR2 YSYEKL. In DNA, the CDR3 is TGCGCCAGCAGCCAAGAGTACTCAAGATTCTCTGGAAACACCATATATTTT. It is translated as CASSQEYSRFSGNTIYF.

This clone has just one count. This sequence joins TRBV28 and TRBJ1-5, with 9 positions matching TRBD1. V lost 5 bases and J lost 6; bases outside the gene matches: 20. CDR3 length equals 19 residues. Germline V gives CDR1 MDHEN, CDR2 SYDVKM. Here the CDR3 reads CASSPKGQGMGFRSQPQHF. The CDR3 DNA sequence: TGTGCCAGCAGTCCAAAGGGACAGGGTATGGGGTTTAGAAGTCAGCCCCAGCATTTT.

The chain uses TRBV7-3 and TRBJ2-2, with 10 nucleotides matching TRBD1. Per germline, CDR1 SGHTA and CDR2 FQGTGA. CDR3 size: 15 residues. The J segment lost 6 bases and the V segment lost 5 bases, leaving 6 bases of the junction unmatched. CDR3 residues: CASSRQGALPGELFF. CDR3 sequence (DNA): TGTGCCAGCAGCCGACAGGGGGCACTCCCCGGGGAGCTGTTTTTT.

V and J are TRBV4-1 and TRBJ2-7, with 7 bases aligning to TRBD2. Germline-derived CDR1 and CDR2 are MGHRA and YSYEKL. The CDR3 is 18 residues long. With 4 bases clipped from V and 0 bases from J, the junction kept 15 bases outside the gene matches. CDR3 DNA sequence: TGCGCCAGCAGCCGTATGGCTAGCGGAACCAACCCCTCCTACGAGCAGTACTTC. It yields the protein CASSRMASGTNPSYEQYF.

This clone was observed a single time. The CDR3: CASKTSGHYNEQFF. The CDR3 DNA follows: TGTGCCAGTAAGACTAGCGGGCATTACAATGAGCAGTTCTTC. The rearrangement joins TRBV19 to TRBJ2-1; 10 positions agree with TRBD2. This CDR3 is built from 14 residues. CDR1 and CDR2 from the germline V gene are LNHDA and SQIVND (reference sequence). Trimming cost V 7 bases and J 4 bases; bases outside gene matches: 4. The whole variable domain, filled in from reference TRBV19 and TRBJ2-1, reads DGGITQSPKYLFRKEGQNVTLSCEQNLNHDAMYWYRQDPGQGLRLIYYSQIVNDFQKGDIAEGYSVSREKKESFPLTVTSAQKNPTAFYLCASKTSGHYNEQFFGPGTRLTVL.

This clone was counted many times. V usage is TRBV20-1 and J usage is TRBJ2-7; 11 bases match TRBD2. The CDR3 length is 14 residues. The V and J ends lost 3 bases and 4 bases, in that order; junction bases with no gene match: 5. In germline, CDR1 is DFQATT, CDR2 SNEGSKA (reference sequence). CDR3 in DNA: TGCAGTGCTAGTCCGGGACTAGCGGCTTACGAGCAGTACTTC. It encodes CSASPGLAAYEQYF.

The chain is built from TRBV20-1 and TRBJ2-1, with 11 bases aligning to TRBD2. Germline loops: CDR1 DFQATT, CDR2 SNEGSKA (reference sequence). Trimming at V came to 3 bases and at J to 8 bases, leaving 9 bases not matched to a gene. The CDR3 contains 15 residues. CDR3 DNA sequence: TGCAGTGCTAGTCGGGTAGCGGGAGGGCTGGATGAGCAGTTCTTC. The encoded protein is CSASRVAGGLDEQFF.

The V call is TRBV30, the J call TRBJ1-5, with a tentative D call TRBD1 (6 bases). The CDR3 spans 14 residues. Germline CDR1 GTSNPN, CDR2 SVGIG (reference sequence). V lost 2 bases, J lost 6 bases, and 14 bases lay in between. The CDR3 bases are TGTGCCTGGAGTTTCGGGTCAGGGGCTCAGCCCCAGCATTTT. Its translation is CAWSFGSGAQPQHF.

As DNA, the CDR3 is TGTGCCAGCAGCCAAGGGACACAACAAGAGACCCAGTACTTC. It specifies CASSQGTQQETQYF. This chain connects TRBV3-1 (or the pseudogene TRBV3-2) to TRBJ2-5; D may be TRBD1 (5 bases). Deletions cut 1 base from V and 2 bases from J, with 8 bases between. From germline, CDR1 is LGHDT and CDR2 YNNKEL (reference sequence). This CDR3 region has 14 residues.

This chain links TRBV12-3 or TRBV12-4 with TRBJ2-7, with D possibly TRBD1 on 6 matching bases. The V gene lost 5 bases and the J gene lost 3 bases, with 11 bases spanning the gap. The length of the CDR3 is 13 residues. For the CDR3, the DNA is TGTGCCAGCAGTCCTACAGGGCACTACGAGCAGTACTTC. Residues: CASSPTGHYEQYF.

V gene TRBV3-1 (or the pseudogene TRBV3-2) combines with J gene TRBJ2-1, with 8 bases fitting TRBD1. With 2 bases clipped from V and 8 bases from J, the junction kept 5 bases outside the gene matches. Germline CDR1 reads LGHDT; CDR2 reads YNNKEL (reference sequence). This CDR3 has 14 amino acids. This CDR3 is CASSQRRTGYEQFF. CDR3 in DNA: TGTGCCAGCAGCCAAAGGAGGACAGGGTATGAGCAGTTCTTC.

The rearrangement joins TRBV23-1 to TRBJ2-5; possible D gene TRBD2, 6 bases. TRBV23-1 is an ORF; its function is uncertain. The CDR3 covers 18 residues. The V end lost 1 base, the J end lost 7 bases, and 25 bases lay between the germline ends. CDR3 DNA: TGCGCCAGCAGTCAATTGAACCGGGAGATCCCGAGTCTGGGGACCCAGTACTTC. Protein sequence: CASSQLNREIPSLGTQYF.

The J gene is TRBJ2-1, the V gene TRBV7-3, with a weak D call TRBD2 (5 bases). The length of the CDR3 is 18 residues. The V gene's germline CDR1 is SGHTA and CDR2 FQGTGA. Trimming pared 3 bases from V and 0 bases from J, leaving 18 bases between. The CDR3 protein is CASSLSLLATSSYNEQFF. CDR3 bases: TGTGCCAGCAGCTTGTCGCTATTAGCGACGAGCTCCTACAATGAGCAGTTCTTC. Based on the CDR3 plus reference TRBV7-3 and TRBJ2-1, the full variable domain is GAGVSQTPSNKVTEKGKYVELRCDPISGHTALYWYRQSLGQGPEFLIYFQGTGAADDSGLPNDRFFAVRPEGSVSTLKIQRTERGDSAVYLCASSLSLLATSSYNEQFFGPGTRLTVL.

The genes are TRBV27 and TRBJ2-3, with 11 bases that match TRBD2. The CDR3 totals 14 residues. Trimming cost V 4 bases and J 6 bases; bases outside gene matches: 3. In germline, CDR1 is MNHEY, CDR2 SMNVEV (reference sequence). CDR3 in DNA: TGTGCCAGCAGTTCTACTAGCGGGAGTGATACGCAGTATTTT. Translating gives CASSSTSGSDTQYF.

The chain recombines TRBV14 with TRBJ1-2, with D tentatively TRBD1 (6 bases). The germline V and J ends were trimmed by 3 bases and 5 bases, with 25 bases remaining between them. The CDR3 is 18 amino acids. CDR1 and CDR2 (germline): SGHDN, FVKESK. CDR3 sequence reads: CASSQMTKEGQLDYGYTF. The CDR3 bases are TGTGCCAGCAGCCAGATGACCAAAGAAGGACAGCTAGATTATGGCTACACCTTC.